Listed below are T cell receptor beta chains from one sample, sequenced in a study of blood T cell repertoires in COVID-19. Only in-frame clones appear in the TCRdb table, and some are missing; sequencing was by immunoSEQ multiplex PCR. The sample gives 430,000 or so clones, about 88% of which show up once; roughly 1.4% is in the top ten. Sequenced: PBMCs or T cells enriched from blood (not recorded which). These receptor sequences come from a young woman who had been exposed to COVID-19. Each CDR3 is given with its conserved first and last residue. Each record gives: J gene, V gene, clone size, D gene, CDR3 DNA, CDR3 protein. D genes are given only for firm matches. Expanded clones get a size class; other rows say once, few or many, or leave the size out.

j_call: TRBJ2-2
v_call: TRBV5-4
clone_size: -
d_call: TRBD2
cdr3_nt: TGTGCCAGCAGCTTTCCTAGCGGGAGTTCTGACACCGGGGAGCTGTTTTTT
cdr3_aa: CASSFPSGSSDTGELFF

j_call: TRBJ1-2
v_call: TRBV9
clone_size: -
d_call: -
cdr3_nt: TGTGCCAGCAGCGTAGGTACAGGACAGAACAACCTCTATGGCTACACCTTC
cdr3_aa: CASSVGTGQNNLYGYTF

j_call: TRBJ1-6
v_call: TRBV4-3
clone_size: -
d_call: -
cdr3_nt: TGCGCCAGCAGCCACGGGGACTCCTATAATTCACCCCTCCACTTT
cdr3_aa: CASSHGDSYNSPLHF

j_call: TRBJ1-1
v_call: TRBV24-1
clone_size: once
d_call: -
cdr3_nt: TGTGCCACCAGTGATCAGATTCGGGACACTCAATTTTTT
cdr3_aa: CATSDQIRDTQFF

j_call: TRBJ2-5
v_call: TRBV6-5
clone_size: -
d_call: TRBD2
cdr3_nt: TGTGCCAGCAGTTACCCCGGACTAGCAGAGACCCAGTACTTC
cdr3_aa: CASSYPGLAETQYF

j_call: TRBJ2-7
v_call: TRBV5-5
clone_size: once
d_call: TRBD2
cdr3_nt: TGTGCCAGCAGCTTCCTAGCGGGAGCATGGTACGAGCAGTACTTC
cdr3_aa: CASSFLAGAWYEQYF

j_call: TRBJ2-5
v_call: TRBV27
clone_size: -
d_call: -
cdr3_nt: TGTGCCAGCAGCCTGACTAGTTTACAAGAGACCCAGTACTTC
cdr3_aa: CASSLTSLQETQYF

j_call: TRBJ2-2
v_call: TRBV11-3
clone_size: -
d_call: -
cdr3_nt: TGTGCCAGCAGCTTGGGTACGGGAACCGGGGAGCTGTTTTTT
cdr3_aa: CASSLGTGTGELFF

j_call: TRBJ2-3
v_call: TRBV27
clone_size: -
d_call: TRBD2
cdr3_nt: TGTGCCAGCAGGGTGGGACTAGCGGGGGTACGGGTCACAGATACGCAGTATTTT
cdr3_aa: CASRVGLAGVRVTDTQYF

j_call: TRBJ2-7
v_call: TRBV28
clone_size: -
d_call: TRBD1
cdr3_nt: TGTGCCAGCACCGACGAGGGGACAGGGCGCTACGAGCAGTACTTC
cdr3_aa: CASTDEGTGRYEQYF

j_call: TRBJ2-3
v_call: TRBV2
clone_size: -
d_call: TRBD2
cdr3_nt: TGTGCCAGCAGCGGGCAGGGAGGGAGCACAGATACGCAGTATTTT
cdr3_aa: CASSGQGGSTDTQYF

j_call: TRBJ1-2
v_call: TRBV2
clone_size: -
d_call: TRBD1
cdr3_nt: TGTGCCAGCAGTGAGGGGACAGGGCGATCCTATGGCTACACCTTC
cdr3_aa: CASSEGTGRSYGYTF

j_call: TRBJ2-7
v_call: TRBV28
clone_size: -
d_call: TRBD1
cdr3_nt: TGTGCCAGCACAGACAGGGGCCCTTACGAGCAGTACTTC
cdr3_aa: CASTDRGPYEQYF

j_call: TRBJ2-3
v_call: TRBV6-5
clone_size: -
d_call: -
cdr3_nt: TGTGCCAGCAGTTACTCGGGGGCAGGGACGACAGATACGCAGTATTTT
cdr3_aa: CASSYSGAGTTDTQYF

j_call: TRBJ2-1
v_call: TRBV24-1
clone_size: -
d_call: TRBD1
cdr3_nt: TGTGCCACCAGTGACCGGGACAGGGTACCGAACTCCTACAATGAGCAGTTCTTC
cdr3_aa: CATSDRDRVPNSYNEQFF

j_call: TRBJ2-7
v_call: TRBV12-2
clone_size: -
d_call: -
cdr3_nt: TGTGCAAGTCACAACCAGACAGGGGGCGTAGGCTACGAGCAGTACTTC
cdr3_aa: CASHNQTGGVGYEQYF

j_call: TRBJ2-7
v_call: TRBV13
clone_size: few
d_call: TRBD2
cdr3_nt: TGTGCCAGCAGCACGGGACTAGAAGTCTGGAGGCAGTACTTC
cdr3_aa: CASSTGLEVWRQYF

j_call: TRBJ2-7
v_call: TRBV7-6
clone_size: -
d_call: -
cdr3_nt: TGTGCCAGCAGCTTAAAAGGTCCGGGGTACGAGCAGTACTTC
cdr3_aa: CASSLKGPGYEQYF

j_call: TRBJ1-2
v_call: TRBV19
clone_size: -
d_call: -
cdr3_nt: TGTGCCAGTAGTATGTACCAGTCCTATGGCTACACCTTC
cdr3_aa: CASSMYQSYGYTF

j_call: TRBJ2-5
v_call: TRBV12-2
clone_size: -
d_call: -
cdr3_nt: TGTGCAAGTCGCTTACCGCCACCCACGGTGCCAGGCCCATGGGAGACCCAGTACTTC
cdr3_aa: CASRLPPPTVPGPWETQYF

j_call: TRBJ1-5
v_call: TRBV6-5
clone_size: once
d_call: -
cdr3_nt: TGTGCCAGTGACAGAATTTATAGCAATCAGCCCCAGCATTTT
cdr3_aa: CASDRIYSNQPQHF

j_call: TRBJ2-3
v_call: TRBV7-9
clone_size: -
d_call: -
cdr3_nt: TGTGCCAGCAGCCTGGAGGCAGATACGCAGTATTTT
cdr3_aa: CASSLEADTQYF

j_call: TRBJ1-1
v_call: TRBV3-1/TRBV3-2
clone_size: once
d_call: -
cdr3_nt: TGTGCCAGCAGCCAAGCCGGGAACACTGAAGCTTTCTTT
cdr3_aa: CASSQAGNTEAFF

j_call: TRBJ2-7
v_call: TRBV2
clone_size: -
d_call: -
cdr3_nt: TGTGCCAGCAGTGAGTGGGTCACAGGGCCCGAGCAGTACTTC
cdr3_aa: CASSEWVTGPEQYF

j_call: TRBJ2-3
v_call: TRBV19
clone_size: -
d_call: TRBD1
cdr3_nt: TGTGTATCCCGGTCAGGGGGCGCAGATACGCAGTATTTT
cdr3_aa: CVSRSGGADTQYF

j_call: TRBJ2-1
v_call: TRBV7-6
clone_size: -
d_call: TRBD2
cdr3_nt: TGTGCCAGCAGCTTAGCGGGGGGGGGAGATGAGCAGTTCTTC
cdr3_aa: CASSLAGGGDEQFF

j_call: TRBJ2-7
v_call: TRBV28
clone_size: -
d_call: TRBD1
cdr3_nt: TGTGCCAGCAGTTTATTCAGGGGGAGCTCCTACGAGCAGTACTTC
cdr3_aa: CASSLFRGSSYEQYF

j_call: TRBJ2-7
v_call: TRBV9
clone_size: once
d_call: TRBD1
cdr3_nt: TGTGCCAGCAGCGTGGCCACAGGGGGATTGTACGAGCAGTACTTC
cdr3_aa: CASSVATGGLYEQYF

j_call: TRBJ1-2
v_call: TRBV9
clone_size: few
d_call: -
cdr3_nt: TGTGCCAGCAGCGCTCCGAGTCTAGGGGTATCTGGCTACACCTTC
cdr3_aa: CASSAPSLGVSGYTF

j_call: TRBJ2-7
v_call: TRBV29-1
clone_size: -
d_call: TRBD2
cdr3_nt: TGCAGCGTCCATGGACTAGCGGGAACCTACGAGCAGTACTTC
cdr3_aa: CSVHGLAGTYEQYF

j_call: TRBJ1-1
v_call: TRBV14
clone_size: -
d_call: -
cdr3_nt: TGTGCCAGCAGCCAATTTCCTACGGGAAGCATGAACACTGAAGCTTTCTTT
cdr3_aa: CASSQFPTGSMNTEAFF

j_call: TRBJ2-1
v_call: TRBV7-7
clone_size: -
d_call: TRBD2
cdr3_nt: TGTGCCAGCAGCACGGGACTAGCGGGAGAAAATGAGCAGTTCTTC
cdr3_aa: CASSTGLAGENEQFF

j_call: TRBJ2-3
v_call: TRBV9
clone_size: once
d_call: -
cdr3_nt: TGTGCCAGCAGCGCAAGACAGGACGGCACAGATACGCAGTATTTT
cdr3_aa: CASSARQDGTDTQYF

j_call: TRBJ2-1
v_call: TRBV7-9
clone_size: -
d_call: TRBD2
cdr3_nt: TGTGCCAGCAGCTTATCGTCTGCGGGAGGAACGTACAATGAGCAGTTCTTC
cdr3_aa: CASSLSSAGGTYNEQFF

j_call: TRBJ1-1
v_call: TRBV23-1
clone_size: -
d_call: TRBD1
cdr3_nt: TGCGCCAGCAGCCTCCCGGGACAGGGGAGAGGTGCTTTCTTT
cdr3_aa: CASSLPGQGRGAFF

j_call: TRBJ2-7
v_call: TRBV25-1
clone_size: -
d_call: -
cdr3_nt: TGTGCCAGCAGTGAATATAACGGGGTTAAATCCTACGAGCAGTACTTC
cdr3_aa: CASSEYNGVKSYEQYF

j_call: TRBJ2-5
v_call: TRBV7-3
clone_size: -
d_call: TRBD2
cdr3_nt: TGTGCCAGCAGCTCTAGCGGGGGGGCCCAAGAGACCCAGTACTTC
cdr3_aa: CASSSSGGAQETQYF

j_call: TRBJ1-6
v_call: TRBV2
clone_size: few
d_call: TRBD1
cdr3_nt: TGTGCCAGCAGGGCAGTCCAGGGGGCCGACTATAATTCACCCCTCCACTTT
cdr3_aa: CASRAVQGADYNSPLHF

j_call: TRBJ1-6
v_call: TRBV28
clone_size: once
d_call: -
cdr3_nt: TGTGCCAGCAGTTTAAGGCCTACCAGGGGTGATTCACCCCTCCACTTT
cdr3_aa: CASSLRPTRGDSPLHF

j_call: TRBJ2-2
v_call: TRBV6-4
clone_size: -
d_call: TRBD1
cdr3_nt: TGTGCCAGCAGATCGACAGGGGGCTTCGGGGAGCTGTTTTTT
cdr3_aa: CASRSTGGFGELFF

j_call: TRBJ2-7
v_call: TRBV2
clone_size: -
d_call: -
cdr3_nt: TGTGCCAGCAGAGCCCCGGGTCCCTACTACGAGCAGTACTTC
cdr3_aa: CASRAPGPYYEQYF